A single sample is the source of the 13 T cell receptor beta chains below, sequenced in a study of shared clonotypes between healthy human individuals. Assay: immunoSEQ multiplex PCR; the TCRdb copy retains only in-frame clones and omits some. The table records under 1,900,000 clones, approximately 98.5% of them present only once. The sample comprised naive CD4+ T cells sorted from blood. Subset given: CD45RA+ positively selected. The receptor set was obtained from a young man in good health.

This rearrangement joins TRBV4-3 to TRBJ2-3; D may be TRBD2 (5 bases). The CDR3 covers 16 residues. Germline-derived CDR1 and CDR2 are LGHNA and YSLEER. Trimming stripped 0 bases from V and 0 bases from J, with 10 bases between. CDR3 bases: TGCGCCAGCAGCCAAGATCGTGGAGGTAGCACAGATACGCAGTATTTT. Protein product: CASSQDRGGSTDTQYF.

This chain joins TRBV5-8 and TRBJ2-2; perhaps D is TRBD1 or TRBD2 (5 bases each). With 0 bases removed from V and 0 bases from J, the gap between germline ends came to 12 bases. The CDR3 runs 17 residues. Germline V CDR1 and CDR2: SGHTS, YDEGEE. CDR3 region: CASSLVRGFPNTGELFF. The CDR3 DNA reads TGTGCCAGCAGCTTGGTGAGGGGATTCCCGAACACCGGGGAGCTGTTTTTT.

This clone was recorded only once. The rearrangement joins TRBV18 to TRBJ1-1, with D maybe TRBD1 (5 bases). The ends were cut back, 1 base at V and 0 bases at J, with 15 bases in the middle. CDR3 length equals 17 residues. Germline assignment: CDR1 KGHSH and CDR2 LQKENI. As DNA, the CDR3 is TGTGCCAGCTCACCACAGGGGTCGGGGGTCATGAACACTGAAGCTTTCTTT. It encodes CASSPQGSGVMNTEAFF.

The CDR3 here is CASSRTSGSDEQYF. CDR3 bases: TGTGCCAGCAGCCGGACTAGCGGGAGTGACGAGCAGTACTTC. The V call is TRBV9, the J call TRBJ2-7; TRBD2 matches 13 bases. Per the germline V gene, CDR1 is SGDLS and CDR2 is YYNGEE. Losses at the gene ends were 4 bases for V and 5 bases for J; bases not matched to a gene: 3. CDR3 length: 14 residues.

To note about this clone: This specimen includes other DNA sequences encoding the same CDR3. V gene TRBV5-4 combines with J gene TRBJ2-5, with D perhaps matching TRBD2 (5 bases). Germline CDR1 reads SGHNT; CDR2 reads YYREEE (reference sequence). This CDR3 contains 12 residues. The ends were cut back, 2 bases at V and 5 bases at J, with 7 bases in the middle. The CDR3 region has the DNA TGTGCCAGCAGCTTTCGGGGTGAGACCCAGTACTTC. It yields the protein CASSFRGETQYF.

The rearrangement links TRBV30 to TRBJ2-7; D perhaps matches TRBD2 (5 bases). The germline V and J ends were trimmed by 5 bases and 4 bases, with 12 bases remaining between them. This CDR3 region has 12 residues. CDR1 and CDR2 from the germline V gene are GTSNPN and SVGIG (reference sequence). The CDR3 DNA reads TGTGCCTGGCGAAAGGACTTTTACGAGCAGTACTTC. This translates into CAWRKDFYEQYF.

The chain recombines TRBV19 with TRBJ2-4; the D gene could be TRBD1 or TRBD2 (5 bases each). V dropped 5 bases and J dropped 4 bases, with 6 bases sitting between them. The CDR3 loop spans 12 amino acids. In germline, CDR1 is LNHDA, CDR2 SQIVND (reference sequence). CDR3 bases: TGTGCCAGTAGTGAGGGGAAAAACATTCAGTACTTC. Protein: CASSEGKNIQYF.

V usage is TRBV30 and J usage is TRBJ2-3, with no clear D. CDR3 length equals 11 residues. V was cut by 2 bases and J by 7 bases, with 7 bases left in between. Germline V gene sequence: CDR1 GTSNPN, CDR2 SVGIG (reference sequence). CDR3 loop: CAWSQANTQYF. The DNA of the CDR3 is TGTGCCTGGAGTCAGGCGAATACGCAGTATTTT.

As for this clone: This same CDR3 is encoded by further DNA sequences in the sample. This chain joins TRBV5-1 and TRBJ2-2; no firm D call. Trimming shortened V by 0 bases and J by 1 base, and 4 bases separated the two germline ends. The CDR3 sequence is 14 residues long. Per the germline V gene, CDR1 is SGHRS and CDR2 is YFSETQ. This chain's CDR3 is CASSLGKNTGELFF. The CDR3 nucleotides read TGCGCCAGCAGCTTGGGGAAGAACACCGGGGAGCTGTTTTTT.

The chain is built from TRBV6-1 and TRBJ2-3, with 9 bases aligning to TRBD2. Unmatched junction bases numbered 11, after V lost 0 bases and J lost 4 bases. CDR3 length: 18 residues. Germline V CDR1 and CDR2: MNHNS, SASEGT. In DNA, the CDR3 is TGTGCCAGCAGTGAAGCCTCACCCATAGCGGGAGCAGCAGATACGCAGTATTTT. Its protein is CASSEASPIAGAADTQYF.

The chain is built from TRBV28 and TRBJ2-4; 9 bases match TRBD2. The junction had 14 bases not matched to a gene; V was cut back by 5 bases and J by 0 bases. Germline lookup yields CDR1 MDHEN and CDR2 SYDVKM. CDR3 size: 19 residues. The CDR3 protein is CASSARTSANHLAKNIQYF. The DNA for the CDR3 is TGTGCCAGCAGTGCCAGGACTAGCGCGAACCATCTAGCCAAAAACATTCAGTACTTC.

V and J are TRBV7-2 and TRBJ2-1; the D gene is possibly TRBD1 (6 bases). The CDR3 loop spans 16 amino acids. The ends were cut back, 1 base at V and 4 bases at J, with 14 bases in the middle. Germline lookup yields CDR1 SGHTA and CDR2 FQGNSA. The CDR3 nucleotides are TGTGCCAGCAGCTTAGTTTCTTGGGACACATACAATGAGCAGTTCTTC. It codes for CASSLVSWDTYNEQFF. The full variable domain, with the rest looked up from reference TRBV7-2 and TRBJ2-1, is GAGVSQSPSNKVTEKGKDVELRCDPISGHTALYWYRQSLGQGLEFLIYFQGNSAPDKSGLPSDRFSAERTGGSVSTLTIQRTQQEDSAVYLCASSLVSWDTYNEQFFGPGTRLTVL.

The V call is TRBV13, the J call TRBJ2-5; maybe TRBD1 (6 bases). Germline CDR1 is PRHDT and CDR2 is FYEKMQ (reference sequence). The ends were cut back, 0 bases at V and 5 bases at J, with 16 bases in the middle. The CDR3 totals 16 residues. CDR3 region: CASSLGQGPTLETQYF. The CDR3 region has the DNA TGTGCCAGCAGCTTAGGCCAGGGGCCGACCCTGGAGACCCAGTACTTC.